This T cell receptor beta chain was profiled in a study of long-term antiretroviral therapy in people with HIV (dated by TCRdb to between 2021 and 2024). For the wider study: The earliest samples were collected about a decade before the 2015 WHO recommendation for immediate ART, when ART was typically delayed until CD4 counts fell. A retrospective serial study tested whether changes in peripheral blood TRB repertoire composition and diversity were associated with ART initiation and durable HIV suppression. A total of under 250 cryopreserved PBMC samples came from 25 to 35 adults with confirmed HIV infection and were collected serially over a mean of roughly 6 years (range 1-12). Eleven of the 30 participants with HIV were female. Test extractions of a monoclonal T-cell line alongside 30 to 35 polyclonal samples showed no cross-contamination during QIAcube processing.

As concerns this clone: The antigen it binds to is not known. No quality values exist for individual bases; no much larger clone is one base distant.

Sequencing of the TRB variable region was done with the immunoSEQ hsTCRB v3.0 assay at survey level resolution. The target sequencing depth for TRB was roughly 35,000-55,000 T-cell genomes per sample. TRB libraries were pooled and sequenced on an Illumina MiSeq using a v3 150-cycle kit. The authors' analysis ran thus. Repertoire analysis was performed in R inside a reproducible Nextflow workflow that covered QC, data transformation and analysis. LymphoSeq2, an R package for exploring AIRR-Seq data, was used to implement custom analyses. Several samples that yielded fewer than 5000 total TRB sequences were excluded, so that around 190 HIV repertoires were analyzed. Among the approximately 180 retained HIV repertoires, under 65 were collected before ART initiation and 120 to 130 after ART initiation. Repertoires were downsampled to 5000 TRB nucleotide sequences, with summary statistics averaged over 100 downsampling iterations. Only TRB sequences with CDR3 regions of at least seven amino acids were retained for analysis. Diversity was assessed using a clonality score derived from Shannon entropy and using the Gini coefficient. In the repertoire networks, any two of the top 5000 CDR3 amino acid sequences were connected whenever the two sequences differed by an edit distance of one. For TRB CDR3 amino acid sequences, GLIPH2 was used to predict antigen specificity groups and MHC restriction. Known CMV, EBV, HIV or tissue antigen associations were flagged by matching CDR3 amino acid sequences against VDJdb and McPAS-TCR. Pre-ART, post-ART and control groups were compared with Wilcoxon signed-rank tests and Holm-Bonferroni correction. TCRdb carries this immuneACCESS record with in-frame sequences only. Its versions omit some clonotypes, under half of them owing to an unresolved V gene in the studies checked, with the rest unexplained. V and J calls and clone size follow that table, whereas D and trimming were derived from the DNA. The sample contains 20,000 to 25,000 clones, approximately 80% of them found a single time. The leading ten clones occupy 3.4% of the sample.

To be included, a participant needed at least one PBMC sample from before ART initiation plus at least two post-ART samples. Treatment was received in the United States of America by all participants with HIV. Before DNA extraction, cryopreserved samples of roughly 0.9-11 million PBMC were thawed and washed. At the time of the earliest PBMC sample, participants with HIV were aged between about 20 and 55 years. PBMC samples from each participant spanned 1-4 timepoints before ART initiation and 2-8 timepoints after ART initiation, with a median of 7 samples. For every participant, serial HIV viral load, CD4+ T-cell count, ART history and demographic data were obtained. Using a Qiagen kit on a QIAcube, genomic DNA was extracted from unsorted PBMC, with samples processed in batches of 12. Overall results and qualifications from the work: Narrower CDR3 length ranges were observed in HIV repertoires than in controls, and an antigen-experienced repertoire with only a slight naive shift after ART was suggested by the network structure. Expanded TRB clones identified before ART initiation dominated the repertoire at all time points, although this dominance fluctuated and declined in many PLHIV after ART. The samples span the years 2004 to 2017, and the ART regimens used at that time may not be as effective as current regimens. Starting ART was linked to a significant rise in TRB diversity, yet even after long-term ART the diversity remained significantly lower than in transplant donor controls. No data were available on ART adherence, viral resistance or therapy changes, limiting inferences about post-ART repertoire changes. Because pre-ART samples had limited cell numbers, profiling was done on unsorted PBMC rather than on sorted CD4+ and CD8+ T cells. Owing to limited PBMC availability, only the TCR beta chain was sequenced, without alpha chain pairing.

Including cysteine and phenylalanine, the CDR3 has 16 amino acids. Solely the CDR3 DNA is kept, with 48 bases framed from the first base. V loses 1 base, J loses 5 bases, and the germline ends lie 18 bases apart. CDR1 and CDR2 are read off the germline V gene as SGHRS and YFSETQ. The clonotype was recovered from a woman aged 45 to 65 with HIV. The sequenced sample was unsorted PBMCs, obtained 1.9 years after starting antiretroviral therapy. Recombination connected TRBV5-1 to TRBJ2-5; the D segment could be TRBD2, given 6 matching bases. This receptor carries the CDR3 CASSLPVAELRETQYF. The DNA sequence is as follows: TGCGCCAGCAGCTTGCCCGTAGCGGAACTCAGGGAGACCCAGTACTTC. Extended through the reference TRBV5-1 and TRBJ2-5 proteins, this CDR3 yields the full variable domain: KAGVTQTPRYLIKTRGQQVTLSCSPISGHRSVSWYQQTPGQGLQFLFEYFSETQRNKGNFPGRFSGRQFSNSRSEMNVSTLELGDSALYLCASSLPVAELRETQYFGPGTRLLVL.